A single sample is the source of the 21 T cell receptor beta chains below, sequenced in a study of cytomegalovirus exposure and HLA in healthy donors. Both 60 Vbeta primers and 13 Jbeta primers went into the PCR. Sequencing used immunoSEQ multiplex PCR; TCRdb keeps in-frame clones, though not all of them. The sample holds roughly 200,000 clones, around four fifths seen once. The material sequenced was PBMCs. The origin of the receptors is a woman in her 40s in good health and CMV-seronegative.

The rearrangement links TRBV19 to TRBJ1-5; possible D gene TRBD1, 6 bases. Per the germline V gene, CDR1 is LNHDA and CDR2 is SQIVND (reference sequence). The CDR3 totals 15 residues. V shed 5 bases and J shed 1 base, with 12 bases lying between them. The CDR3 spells CASSQGSRSNQPQHF. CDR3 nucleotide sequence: TGTGCCAGTAGTCAGGGGAGCAGGAGCAATCAGCCCCAGCATTTT.

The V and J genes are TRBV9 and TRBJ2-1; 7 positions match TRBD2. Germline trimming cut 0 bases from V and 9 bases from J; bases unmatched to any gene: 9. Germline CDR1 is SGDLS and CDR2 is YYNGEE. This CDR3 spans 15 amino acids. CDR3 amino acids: CASSVDHGEGGEQFF. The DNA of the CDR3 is TGTGCCAGCAGCGTAGATCATGGGGAGGGAGGTGAGCAGTTCTTC.

Here the CDR3 reads CASSSQGDTQYF. The CDR3 bases are TGCGCCAGCAGCTCCCAGGGGGATACGCAGTATTTT. This chain uses TRBV5-1 with TRBJ2-3; a possible D gene is TRBD1 (6 bases). V was pared by 3 bases and J by 6 bases, with 8 bases between. The CDR3 is 12 amino acids. The germline V gene encodes CDR1 SGHRS and CDR2 YFSETQ.

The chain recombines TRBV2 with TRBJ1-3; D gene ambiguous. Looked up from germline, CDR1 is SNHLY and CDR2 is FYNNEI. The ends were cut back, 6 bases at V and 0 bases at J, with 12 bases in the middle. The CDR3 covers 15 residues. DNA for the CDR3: TGTGCCAGCAGCTCAACCCACGGCTCTGGAAACACCATATATTTT. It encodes CASSSTHGSGNTIYF.

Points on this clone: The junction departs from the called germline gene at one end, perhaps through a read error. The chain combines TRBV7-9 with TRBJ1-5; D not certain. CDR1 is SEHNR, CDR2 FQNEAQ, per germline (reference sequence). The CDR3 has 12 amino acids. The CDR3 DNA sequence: TGTTCCAGCAGCTGGCCGAATCAGCCCCAGCATTTT. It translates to CSSSWPNQPQHF.

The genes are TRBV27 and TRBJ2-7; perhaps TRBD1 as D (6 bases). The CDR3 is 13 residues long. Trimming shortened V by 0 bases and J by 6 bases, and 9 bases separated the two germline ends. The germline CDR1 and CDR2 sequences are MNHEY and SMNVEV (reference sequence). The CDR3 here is CASSLSRGSEQYF. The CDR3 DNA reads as TGTGCCAGCAGTTTATCTAGGGGGTCCGAGCAGTACTTC.

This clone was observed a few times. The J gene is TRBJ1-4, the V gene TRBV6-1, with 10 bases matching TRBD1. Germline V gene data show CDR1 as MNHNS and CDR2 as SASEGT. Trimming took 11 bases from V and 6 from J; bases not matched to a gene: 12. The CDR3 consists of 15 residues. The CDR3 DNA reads TGTGCCGGAGGGAGACGGACAGGGGGGGATGAAAAACTGTTTTTT. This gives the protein CAGGRRTGGDEKLFF.

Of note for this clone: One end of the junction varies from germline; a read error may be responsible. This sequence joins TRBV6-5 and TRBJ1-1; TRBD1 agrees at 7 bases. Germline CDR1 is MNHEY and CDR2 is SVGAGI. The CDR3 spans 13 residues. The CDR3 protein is CASRQGPNAEAFF. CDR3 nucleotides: TGTGCCAGCAGACAGGGGCCGAACGCTGAAGCTTTCTTT.

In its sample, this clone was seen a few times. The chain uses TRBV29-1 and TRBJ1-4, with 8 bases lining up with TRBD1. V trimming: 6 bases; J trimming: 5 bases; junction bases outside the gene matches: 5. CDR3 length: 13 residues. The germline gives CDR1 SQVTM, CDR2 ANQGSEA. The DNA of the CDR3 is TGCAGCGTGACGGGGACAGGCAATGAAAAACTGTTTTTT. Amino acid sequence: CSVTGTGNEKLFF.

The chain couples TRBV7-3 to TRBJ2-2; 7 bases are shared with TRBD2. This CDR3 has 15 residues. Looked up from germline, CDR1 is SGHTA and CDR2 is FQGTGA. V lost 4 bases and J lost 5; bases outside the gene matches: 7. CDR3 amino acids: CASSSRGVGTGELFF. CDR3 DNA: TGTGCCAGCAGCTCACGGGGGGTAGGGACCGGGGAGCTGTTTTTT.

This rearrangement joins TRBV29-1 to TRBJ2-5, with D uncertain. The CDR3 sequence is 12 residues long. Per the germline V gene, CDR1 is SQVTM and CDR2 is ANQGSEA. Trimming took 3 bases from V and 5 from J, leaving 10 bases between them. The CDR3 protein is CSVEWVEETQYF. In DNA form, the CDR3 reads TGCAGCGTTGAGTGGGTGGAGGAGACCCAGTACTTC.

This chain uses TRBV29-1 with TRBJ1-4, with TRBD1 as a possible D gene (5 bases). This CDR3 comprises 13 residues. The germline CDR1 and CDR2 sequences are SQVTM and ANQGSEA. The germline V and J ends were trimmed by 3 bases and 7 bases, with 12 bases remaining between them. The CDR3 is CSVDQAGGEKLFF. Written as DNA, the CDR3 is TGCAGCGTTGACCAGGCGGGGGGTGAAAAACTGTTTTTT.

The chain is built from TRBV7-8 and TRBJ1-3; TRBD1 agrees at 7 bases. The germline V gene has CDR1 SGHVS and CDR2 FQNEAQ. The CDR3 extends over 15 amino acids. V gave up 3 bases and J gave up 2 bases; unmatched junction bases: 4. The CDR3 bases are TGTGCCAGCAGCTTGCCAGGGGGACCTGGAAACACCATATATTTT. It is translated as CASSLPGGPGNTIYF.

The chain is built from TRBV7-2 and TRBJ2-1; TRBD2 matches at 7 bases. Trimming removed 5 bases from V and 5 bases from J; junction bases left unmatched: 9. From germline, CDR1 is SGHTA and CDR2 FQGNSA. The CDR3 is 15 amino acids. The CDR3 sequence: CASSPAAGDHNEQFF. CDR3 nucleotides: TGTGCCAGCAGCCCCGCCGCGGGAGACCACAATGAGCAGTTCTTC.

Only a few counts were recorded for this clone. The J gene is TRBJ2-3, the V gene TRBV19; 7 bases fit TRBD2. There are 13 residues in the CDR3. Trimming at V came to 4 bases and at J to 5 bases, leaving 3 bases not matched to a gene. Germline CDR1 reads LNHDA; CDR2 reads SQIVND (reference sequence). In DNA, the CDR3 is TGTGCCAGTAGTAGTACTAGCGTAGATACGCAGTATTTT. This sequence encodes CASSSTSVDTQYF.

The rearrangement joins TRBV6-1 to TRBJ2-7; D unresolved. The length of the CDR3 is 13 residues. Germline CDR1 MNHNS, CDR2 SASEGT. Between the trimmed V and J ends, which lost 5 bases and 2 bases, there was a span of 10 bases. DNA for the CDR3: TGTGCCAGCAGTTCTAGTCGCGCCTACGAGCAGTACTTC. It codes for CASSSSRAYEQYF.

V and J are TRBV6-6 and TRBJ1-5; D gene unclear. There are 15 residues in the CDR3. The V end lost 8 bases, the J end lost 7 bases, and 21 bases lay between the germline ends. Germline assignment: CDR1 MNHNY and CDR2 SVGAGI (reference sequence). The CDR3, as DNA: TGTGCCAGCGCCTCGGGAGGGAGGGTCGGGCAGCCCCAGCATTTT. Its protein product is CASASGGRVGQPQHF.

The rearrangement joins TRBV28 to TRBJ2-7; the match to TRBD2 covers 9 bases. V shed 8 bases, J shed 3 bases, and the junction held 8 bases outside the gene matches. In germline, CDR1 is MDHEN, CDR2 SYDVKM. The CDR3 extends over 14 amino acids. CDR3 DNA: TGTGCCAGCCATGTAGCGGGAGTGGGCTACGAGCAGTACTTC. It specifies CASHVAGVGYEQYF.

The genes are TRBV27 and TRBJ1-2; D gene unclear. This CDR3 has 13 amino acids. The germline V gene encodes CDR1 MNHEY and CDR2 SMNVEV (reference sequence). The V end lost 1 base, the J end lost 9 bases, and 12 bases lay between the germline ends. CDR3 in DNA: TGTGCCAGCAGTTTATTCGAGAGTCCGCGCTACACCTTC. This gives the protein CASSLFESPRYTF.

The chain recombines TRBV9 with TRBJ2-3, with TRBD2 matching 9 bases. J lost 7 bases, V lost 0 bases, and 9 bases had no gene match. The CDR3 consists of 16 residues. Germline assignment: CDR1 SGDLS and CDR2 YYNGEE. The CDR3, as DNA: TGTGCCAGCAGCGTAGGAGTTAGCGGGAGCAGCAATACGCAGTATTTT. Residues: CASSVGVSGSSNTQYF.

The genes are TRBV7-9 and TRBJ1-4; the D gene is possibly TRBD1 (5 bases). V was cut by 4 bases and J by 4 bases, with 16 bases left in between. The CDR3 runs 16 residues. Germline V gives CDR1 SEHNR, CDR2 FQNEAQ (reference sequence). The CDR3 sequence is CASSSLGPRDNEKLFF. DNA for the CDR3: TGTGCCAGCAGCTCCCTAGGGCCCAGGGATAATGAAAAACTGTTTTTT.